This T cell receptor (beta chain) was sequenced for a study of T-cell memory formation after mild COVID-19. General study results and limits: Pre-infection memory carried some responding clones, suggesting that cross-reactive memory joined. Unconfirmed was the SARS-CoV-2 specificity of second-wave clones that peaked on day 37.

A few counts support this clonotype. As yet, its antigen is unknown. V was pared by 4 bases and J by 2 bases, with 8 bases between. CDR1 is SGHTA and CDR2 is FQGNSA in the germline V gene. This CDR3 contains 13 residues. Libraries for TCRalpha and TCRbeta carried sample barcodes and unique molecular identifiers via 5'RACE. TCRdb reanalysed the 5' RACE reads using MiXCR and keeps one entry per CDR3 protein. Among over 35,000 distinct CDR3 sequences listed, 7.5% to 10% were seen once. Input material: PBMCs or a T cell subset sorted from them (not recorded which). The chain uses TRBV7-2 and TRBJ2-5; perhaps TRBD2 as D (5 bases). The receptor was derived from an adult woman who had mild COVID-19 (a few samples of this study predate the infection). Cell type and time point are not known. The chain's CDR3 is CASSYTRQETQYF. CDR3 sequence (DNA): TGTGCCAGCAGCTACACTAGACAAGAGACCCAGTACTTC.